This T cell receptor beta chain was obtained from a study of control samples from healthy donors and cancer patients. Clones were read by immunoSEQ multiplex PCR, and TCRdb kept only the in-frame ones, dropping some. Of 100,000 to 150,000 clones in the sample, more than 85% were seen once. Trimming took off 1 base at V and 3 bases at J, with 2 bases between the two ends. There are 12 residues in the CDR3. CDR1 and CDR2 from the germline V gene are KGHDR and SFDVKD. The sample taken for sequencing was blood. V gene TRBV24-1 combines with J gene TRBJ1-2; D is undetermined. This receptor was obtained from a man between 18 and 29 years old in good health. CDR3 DNA: TGTGCCACCAGTGATTTTTACTATGGCTACACCTTC. Amino acids: CATSDFYYGYTF.